Listed here are 30 T cell receptor beta chains from one sample, sequenced in a study of blood T cells in healthy people across ages. Then a second PCR, running roughly 7 to 12 cycles, was carried out with a sample-barcoded 5' primer and a J-beta primer mix. TCRdb ran MiXCR on the 5' RACE reads and lists one entry per CDR3 protein. The sample carries hundreds of thousands of distinct CDR3 sequences, around 21% recorded once. Sample: blood. These receptors were collected from a man aged 70 or older in good health.

This clonotype was picked up a small number of times. The chain couples TRBV6-5 to TRBJ1-2; 8 bases are a match to TRBD1. Germline V gene data show CDR1 as MNHEY and CDR2 as SVGAGI. V was pared by 4 bases and J by 0 bases, with 7 bases of the junction left unmatched. This CDR3 contains 16 residues. Here the CDR3 DNA reads TGTGCCAGCAGTTCTCGGACAGGGTTTGCTAACTATGGCTACACCTTC. This sequence encodes CASSSRTGFANYGYTF.

J is TRBJ1-2 and V is TRBV11-2, with a possible D match to TRBD1 (5 bases). This CDR3 region has 15 residues. V shed 5 bases and J shed 3 bases, with 16 bases lying between them. The germline V gene has CDR1 SGHAT and CDR2 FQNNGV. The CDR3 sequence is CASSPTAETHYGYTF. The CDR3 coding sequence is TGTGCCAGCAGCCCGACAGCGGAAACGCACTATGGCTACACCTTC. Supplemented by reference TRBV11-2 and TRBJ1-2, the full variable domain reads EAGVAQSPRYKIIEKRQSVAFWCNPISGHATLYWYQQILGQGPKLLIQFQNNGVVDDSQLPKDRFSAERLKGVDSTLKIQPAKLEDSAVYLCASSPTAETHYGYTFGSGTRLTVV.

This clonotype was observed a few times. This chain links TRBV12-3 or TRBV12-4 with TRBJ2-7; no clear D gene. V was clipped by 7 bases and J by 0 bases, with 16 bases between them. The CDR3 runs 15 residues. In nucleotides, the CDR3 is TGTGCCAGCACCTTGGAAGGTTCCCCCTCCTACGAGCAGTACTTC. Its protein is CASTLEGSPSYEQYF.

This chain joins TRBV9 and TRBJ1-4, with 10 bases identical to TRBD1. CDR1 and CDR2 (germline): SGDLS, YYNGEE. The CDR3 covers 14 residues. With V trimmed by 3 bases and J by 8 bases, 4 bases remained unmatched. The CDR3 DNA sequence: TGTGCCAGCAGCGACCGGGACAGGGGCGAAAAACTGTTTTTT. Translation gives CASSDRDRGEKLFF. Full variable domain (outside the CDR3, taken from reference TRBV9 and TRBJ1-4): DSGVTQTPKHLITATGQRVTLRCSPRSGDLSVYWYQQSLDQGLQFLIQYYNGEERAKGNILERFSAQQFPDLHSELNLSSLELGDSALYFCASSDRDRGEKLFFGSGTQLSVL.

This chain uses TRBV2 with TRBJ2-5; 9 nucleotides agree with TRBD1. The V and J ends lost 6 bases and 13 bases, in that order; junction bases with no gene match: 15. Germline values: CDR1 SNHLY, CDR2 FYNNEI. The CDR3 is 14 amino acids. For the CDR3, the DNA is TGTGCCAGCAGGAAGAAGGACAGGGGTTCTGTACTGTACTTC. Amino acids: CASRKKDRGSVLYF.

This clonotype came up many times. This chain joins TRBV29-1 and TRBJ1-2; 7 nucleotides align to TRBD1. Per germline, CDR1 SQVTM and CDR2 ANQGSEA. V shed 6 bases and J 7 bases; nucleotides not matched to a gene: 11. CDR3 length: 13 residues. DNA for the CDR3: TGCAGCGTCCAAGCCAGGGGGGTCGGTGGCTACACCTTC. Protein sequence: CSVQARGVGGYTF.

The gene calls are TRBV4-3 and TRBJ2-7, with 11 nucleotides matching TRBD2. CDR1 and CDR2 (germline): LGHNA, YSLEER. V gave up 0 bases and J gave up 3 bases; unmatched junction bases: 4. CDR3 size: 16 residues. This CDR3 is CASSQDLGTSGYEQYF. Here the CDR3 DNA reads TGCGCCAGCAGCCAAGATCTTGGGACTAGCGGCTACGAGCAGTACTTC.

This clonotype showed up many times. The rearrangement links TRBV20-1 to TRBJ2-5; a weak D match, TRBD1 (6 bases). Germline assignment: CDR1 DFQATT and CDR2 SNEGSKA (reference sequence). The ends were cut back, 5 bases at V and 3 bases at J, with 16 bases in the middle. The CDR3 extends over 14 amino acids. The CDR3 DNA sequence: TGCAGTGCTGAGGACAGCGCGGTAAAAGAGACCCAGTACTTC. Encoded protein: CSAEDSAVKETQYF.

The J gene is TRBJ1-4, the V gene TRBV6-6, with TRBD1 identical over 7 bases. Germline CDR1 reads MNHNY; CDR2 reads SVGAGI (reference sequence). This CDR3 has 15 residues. V lost 5 bases, J lost 1 base, and 4 bases stayed unmatched. The CDR3 here is CASSGRDRTNEKLFF. The CDR3 DNA is TGTGCCAGCAGTGGCCGGGACAGAACTAATGAAAAACTGTTTTTT.

In this sample, this clonotype turned up a few times. The gene calls are TRBV12-3 or TRBV12-4 and TRBJ2-7; D is ambiguous. This CDR3 has 12 amino acids. V shed 0 bases and J shed 5 bases, with 5 bases lying between them. This CDR3 reads CASSLAGNEQYF. The DNA of the CDR3 is TGTGCCAGCAGTTTAGCAGGGAACGAGCAGTACTTC.

In this sample, this clonotype turned up many times. The rearrangement links TRBV6-2 or TRBV6-3 to TRBJ2-1; D remains ambiguous. The CDR3 extends over 14 amino acids. Trimming took 2 bases from V and 8 from J, leaving 13 bases between them. Germline V gene sequence: CDR1 MNHEY, CDR2 SVGEGT. This chain's CDR3 is CASSYAPPSDEQFF. The CDR3 region has the DNA TGTGCCAGCAGTTACGCCCCCCCCTCGGATGAGCAGTTCTTC.

The sample holds many counts of this clonotype. V usage is TRBV20-1 and J usage is TRBJ1-2; the D is unclear. The V gene lost 6 bases and the J gene lost 3 bases, with 14 bases spanning the gap. The CDR3 is 13 amino acids. Per the germline V gene, CDR1 is DFQATT and CDR2 is SNEGSKA (reference sequence). CDR3 coding DNA: TGCAGTGCGCCGATTTCTATAGACTATGGCTACACCTTC. It encodes CSAPISIDYGYTF.

The gene calls are TRBV20-1 and TRBJ1-1, with no clear D. This CDR3 has 15 amino acids. Germline V gene sequence: CDR1 DFQATT, CDR2 SNEGSKA (reference sequence). The germline V and J ends were trimmed by 3 bases and 4 bases, with 18 bases remaining between them. CDR3 amino acids: CSASRRTGRPTEAFF. In DNA, the CDR3 is TGCAGTGCTAGCCGACGGACTGGGAGGCCCACTGAAGCTTTCTTT.

This rearrangement joins TRBV30 to TRBJ1-1; tentative D call: TRBD1 (6 bases). In germline, CDR1 is GTSNPN, CDR2 SVGIG (reference sequence). The ends were cut back, 4 bases at V and 1 base at J, with 16 bases in the middle. CDR3 length: 15 residues. The CDR3 protein is CAWTALRGGNTEAFF. In nucleotides, the CDR3 is TGTGCCTGGACCGCCCTCCGAGGGGGGAACACTGAAGCTTTCTTT.

Worth noting for this clonotype: This may be a read error: a much more frequent sequence differs by one nucleotide. The V call is TRBV28, the J call TRBJ2-5; D is possibly TRBD1 (7 bases). Per the germline V gene, CDR1 is MDHEN and CDR2 is SYDVKM. The CDR3 sequence is 16 residues long. Trimming took off 1 base at V and 5 bases at J, with 17 bases between the two ends. CDR3 residues: CASSLFGDREVETQYF. The CDR3 nucleotides read TGTGCCAGCAGTTTATTCGGTGACAGGGAGGTGGAGACCCAGTACTTC.

This clonotype occurred a few times. The rearrangement uses TRBV25-1 and TRBJ2-3; 8 bases align to TRBD2. Germline V gene sequence: CDR1 MGHDK, CDR2 SYGVNS. V was clipped by 0 bases and J by 2 bases; unmatched bases: 4. The CDR3 totals 16 residues. In DNA form, the CDR3 reads TGTGCCAGCAGTGAATATTTAGCGGGAAACACAGATACGCAGTATTTT. Protein: CASSEYLAGNTDTQYF.

As for this clonotype: One junction end does not reproduce the germline sequence, and a read error may be involved. This sequence joins TRBV18 and TRBJ1-1; no clear D gene. The CDR3 contains 15 residues. Germline CDR1 and CDR2: KGHSH and LQKENI. The CDR3 region is CASSPTGFGYTEAFF. CDR3 coding DNA: TGTGCCAGTTCACCAACGGGATTCGGGTACACTGAAGCTTTCTTT. Full variable domain (missing parts from reference TRBV18 and TRBJ1-1): NAGVMQNPRHLVRRRGQEARLRCSPMKGHSHVYWYRQLPEEGLKFMVYLQKENIIDESGMPKERFSAEFPKEGPSILRIQQVVRGDSAAYFCASSPTGFGYTEAFFGQGTRLTVV.

In its sample, this clonotype was seen a few times. The CDR3 protein is CASSSHGYEQYF. CDR3 in DNA: TGTGCCAGCAGCTCCCACGGATACGAGCAGTACTTC. V and J are TRBV7-9 and TRBJ2-5, with D unresolved. The assigned J gene may be wrong: the sequence end matches TRBJ2-7 better. The CDR3 has 12 residues. Germline V gene data show CDR1 as SEHNR and CDR2 as FQNEAQ (reference sequence).

The gene calls are TRBV20-1 and TRBJ1-1, with D perhaps TRBD1 (6 bases). The V gene's germline CDR1 is DFQATT and CDR2 SNEGSKA (reference sequence). The CDR3 consists of 15 residues. V lost 7 bases and J lost 4, with 22 bases in between. CDR3 in amino acids: CSVGGPNSGATEAFF. CDR3 nucleotides: TGCAGTGTGGGGGGCCCGAATTCTGGGGCCACTGAAGCTTTCTTT.

About this clonotype: Just one base apart from a much larger clone, this may be a read error. The chain carries TRBV12-3 or TRBV12-4 and TRBJ2-1; 9 bases align to TRBD2. This CDR3 is built from 15 residues. CDR3 sequence reads: CAGSLAGVSYNEQFF. The CDR3 DNA follows: TGTGCCGGCAGTTTAGCGGGAGTCTCCTACAATGAGCAGTTCTTC.

J is TRBJ2-1 and V is TRBV2; 9 positions agree with TRBD2. The CDR3 length is 14 residues. V was clipped by 2 bases and J by 9 bases; unmatched bases: 5. Germline-derived CDR1 and CDR2 are SNHLY and FYNNEI. For the CDR3, the DNA is TGTGCCAGCAGTGAATTGTTACTAGCGGGTGAGCAGTTCTTC. Translation: CASSELLLAGEQFF.

As regards this clonotype: At one end the junction does not follow the germline gene, possibly because of a read error. The CDR3 spells CASSPPVGASGSTDTQYF. CDR3 nucleotides: TGTGCCAGCTCACCACCGGTTGGGGCCAGCGGTAGCACAGATACGCAATATTTT. The chain combines TRBV18 with TRBJ2-3; TRBD1 or TRBD2 may be the D gene (5 bases each). Germline V gene sequence: CDR1 KGHSH, CDR2 LQKENI. This CDR3 is built from 18 residues.

The J gene is TRBJ2-6, the V gene TRBV7-2; D call uncertain. Trimming took 0 bases from V and 4 from J, leaving 10 bases between them. This CDR3 is built from 16 residues. The germline V gene has CDR1 SGHTA and CDR2 FQGNSA. The CDR3 protein is CASSLASGSGANVLTF. The CDR3, as DNA: TGTGCCAGCAGCTTAGCGTCGGGTTCGGGGGCCAACGTCCTGACTTTC.

The table lists this clonotype with a few counts. The V call is TRBV25-1, the J call TRBJ1-2; maybe TRBD1 (5 bases). The CDR3 has 13 amino acids. From germline, CDR1 is MGHDK and CDR2 SYGVNS. V was trimmed by 6 bases and J by 3 bases, leaving 11 bases between them. CDR3 bases: TGTGCCAGCAGCGACCTGGGGGACTATGGCTACACCTTC. It codes for CASSDLGDYGYTF.

This clonotype appeared a few times. This rearrangement joins TRBV11-2 to TRBJ2-5; D is unresolved. Germline V gives CDR1 SGHAT, CDR2 FQNNGV. V lost 2 bases, J lost 5 bases, and 9 bases lay in between. The CDR3 length is 13 residues. CDR3 nucleotides: TGTGCCAGCAGCTTAAACTTCAAGGAGACCCAGTACTTC. Translated: CASSLNFKETQYF.

V usage is TRBV20-1 and J usage is TRBJ2-5; 8 bases align to TRBD2. The J call is doubtful: the DNA matches TRBJ2-1 better. Per germline, CDR1 DFQATT and CDR2 SNEGSKA (reference sequence). CDR3 length: 15 residues. As DNA, the CDR3 is TGCAGTGCTACCCCCGGGACTAGGGCCTACAGCGAACAGTTCTTC. It is translated as CSATPGTRAYSEQFF.

This chain connects TRBV2 to TRBJ2-3, with D possibly matching TRBD2 (5 bases). This CDR3 has 14 amino acids. Trimming removed 7 bases at V and 2 bases at J, with 13 bases between. Germline loops: CDR1 SNHLY, CDR2 FYNNEI. CDR3: CASTRGRDTDTQYF. As DNA, the CDR3 is TGTGCCAGCACCCGAGGACGGGACACAGATACGCAGTATTTT.

This clonotype was found a few times. The chain is built from TRBV29-1 and TRBJ2-2; 11 positions match TRBD2. Trimming cost V 7 bases and J 3 bases; bases outside gene matches: 1. This CDR3 spans 13 amino acids. Germline CDR1 reads SQVTM; CDR2 reads ANQGSEA. CDR3 sequence (DNA): TGCAGCGGGACTAGCGGGTACACCGGGGAGCTGTTTTTT. It yields the protein CSGTSGYTGELFF.

This clonotype was observed a handful of times. The junction shows a germline mismatch at one end, possibly a read error. This sequence joins TRBV20-1 and TRBJ1-1, with D perhaps TRBD1 (6 bases). The CDR3 has 15 residues. Germline V lookup: CDR1 DFQATT, CDR2 SNEGSKA (reference sequence). The DNA of the CDR3 is TGTAGTGCTAGAGTAGGGGGGGCCGTGAACACTGAAGCTTTCTTT. It specifies CSARVGGAVNTEAFF.

The V call is TRBV6-2 or TRBV6-3, the J call TRBJ1-1; a possible D gene is TRBD1 (6 bases). The V gene lost 10 bases and the J gene lost 0 bases, with 18 bases spanning the gap. There are 15 residues in the CDR3. Germline loops: CDR1 MNHEY, CDR2 SVGEGT. The DNA of the CDR3 is TGTGCCACCAAGATGGGGGGCCACATGAACACTGAAGCTTTCTTT. Protein: CATKMGGHMNTEAFF.